Below, one T cell receptor (beta chain) is given with its context. This CDR3 spans 15 amino acids. V gave up 4 bases and J gave up 2 bases, with 16 bases separating them. CDR1 is SGHRS and CDR2 is YFSETQ in the germline V gene. The sample belongs to a study of blood T cell repertoires in COVID-19. Authors' methods: How many nucleated cells were present was estimated from reference gene primer amplification. The protocol was immunoSEQ multiplex PCR, while the TCRdb copy is restricted to in-frame clones and leaves out a portion. V, J and clone size are taken as reported in that table, and D and trimming were inferred from the DNA itself. The data show around 280,000 clones, about 90% seen once. Followed over time, Seattle patients had been enrolled while infection was active.

The clonotype originates from a woman in her 30s with COVID-19, enrolled during active disease. The source material was peripheral blood. The V and J genes are TRBV5-1 and TRBJ2-7; perhaps TRBD1 as D (5 bases). The DNA for the CDR3 is TGCGCCAGCAGCAGAGACAGCCGCCCCACCTACGAGCAGTACTTC. This encodes CASSRDSRPTYEQYF.